The 9 T cell receptor beta chains listed next were all sequenced from one sample in a study of vaccination and CD4 T cells after COVID-19. No antigen has been identified for these receptors. With the Oncomine TCR Beta short-read assay, DNA from cultured CD4+ T cells was sequenced. One entry per CDR3 protein, called by TCRdb with MiXCR from the PCR reads. The profile shows approximately 7,500 distinct CDR3 sequences, roughly 33% of them singletons. Treatment of the sample: approximately nine-day PBMC culture with coronavirus spike peptide pools or control peptides (ViraFEST assay). The unexposed donor provided CD4+ T cells, which were taken before the COVID-19 pandemic (2011-2018). The sample was CD4+ T cells from blood, cultured in vitro. The receptors were gathered from a human donor in good health.

The table lists this clonotype with a few counts. The J gene is TRBJ1-6, the V gene TRBV19; D call uncertain. With 5 bases removed from V and 4 bases from J, the gap between germline ends came to 6 bases. The CDR3 is 13 residues long. Germline V gene sequence: CDR1 LNHDA, CDR2 SQIVND (reference sequence). The CDR3 DNA is TGTGCCAGTAGTGCAGCATATAATTCACCCCTCCACTTT. Translated: CASSAAYNSPLHF.

The chain employs TRBV12-3 or TRBV12-4 and TRBJ2-5; D call uncertain. V was cut by 3 bases and J by 4 bases, with 3 bases left in between. The CDR3 length is 11 residues. The CDR3: CASSLRETQYF. The CDR3 nucleotides are TGTGCCAGCAGTTTGCGAGAGACCCAGTACTTC.

A few counts support this clonotype. The gene calls are TRBV30 and TRBJ1-2, with D perhaps TRBD1 (5 bases). Per germline, CDR1 GTSNPN and CDR2 SVGIG (reference sequence). V was trimmed by 4 bases and J by 8 bases, leaving 14 bases between them. The CDR3 is made up of 12 amino acids. This CDR3 is CAWMGRAGGYTF. CDR3 in DNA: TGTGCCTGGATGGGCAGGGCGGGCGGCTACACCTTC. The variable domain in full, with the rest retrieved from reference TRBV30 and TRBJ1-2, is SQTIHQWPATLVQPVGSPLSLECTVEGTSNPNLYWYRQAAGRGLQLLFYSVGIGQISSEVPQNLSASRPQDRQFILSSKKLLLSDSGFYLCAWMGRAGGYTFGSGTRLTVV.

This clonotype occurred a few times. V and J are TRBV19 and TRBJ1-2; tentatively, D is TRBD1 (6 bases). V was shortened by 6 bases and J by 4 bases, with 12 bases between the two germline ends. The CDR3 spans 13 residues. Germline assignment: CDR1 LNHDA and CDR2 SQIVND (reference sequence). The CDR3, as DNA: TGTGCCAGTAGGGTGGACAGATCCTATGGCTACACCTTC. Translation: CASRVDRSYGYTF.

This clonotype was observed a few times. The chain's CDR3 is CASSLRGQSNSPLHF. Here the CDR3 DNA reads TGTGCCAGCAGTTTACGGGGACAGAGTAATTCACCCCTCCACTTT. J is TRBJ1-6 and V is TRBV27; TRBD1 aligns across 7 bases. V was clipped by 2 bases and J by 6 bases; unmatched bases: 4. There are 15 residues in the CDR3. Germline V gene sequence: CDR1 MNHEY, CDR2 SMNVEV (reference sequence).

By share of the sample, this clonotype is medium-sized. The chain carries TRBV27 and TRBJ1-2, with D maybe TRBD1 (6 bases). CDR3 length: 14 amino acids. V gave up 4 bases and J gave up 4 bases, with 13 bases separating them. Germline loops: CDR1 MNHEY, CDR2 SMNVEV (reference sequence). Written as DNA, the CDR3 is TGTGCCAGCAGTTATAACAGGGACTCCTATGGCTACACCTTC. This translates into CASSYNRDSYGYTF.

The rearrangement uses TRBV6-5 and TRBJ1-6; maybe TRBD1 (5 bases). Per the germline V gene, CDR1 is MNHEY and CDR2 is SVGAGI. Trimming left V 0 bases short and J 7 bases short, with 13 bases between. This CDR3 spans 16 amino acids. The CDR3 loop reads CASSYSPERGNSPLHF. CDR3 sequence (DNA): TGTGCCAGCAGTTACTCACCCGAGAGGGGAAATTCACCCCTCCACTTT.

The chain is built from TRBV10-3 and TRBJ2-7, with a tentative D call TRBD2 (6 bases). V gave up 10 bases and J gave up 2 bases, with 18 bases separating them. The CDR3 covers 14 residues. Germline CDR1 ENHRY, CDR2 SYGVKD. DNA of the CDR3: TGTGCCACATCCCCCGGGACTTCAACCTACGAGCAGTACTTC. It yields the protein CATSPGTSTYEQYF.

The sample holds a few counts of this clonotype. The chain is built from TRBV20-1 and TRBJ1-1; 7 bases align to TRBD1. V trimming: 0 bases; J trimming: 1 base; junction bases outside the gene matches: 5. CDR3 length: 15 amino acids. Germline CDR1 reads DFQATT; CDR2 reads SNEGSKA (reference sequence). This chain's CDR3 is CSARDSGGSNTEAFF. The CDR3 coding sequence is TGCAGTGCTAGAGACTCAGGGGGGTCGAACACTGAAGCTTTCTTT.